This T cell receptor (beta chain) was sequenced during a study of graft-versus-host responses after intestinal transplantation. Study overall: Each patient got anti-thymocyte globulin induction, then tacrolimus and steroids for approximately 3 years.

The method was immunoSEQ multiplex PCR; TCRdb's version includes in-frame clones alone and lacks a portion of them. The sample shows roughly 81,000 clones, roughly four fifths of them seen only once. There are 15 residues in the CDR3. Germline V gene lookup returns CDR1 SGHAT and CDR2 FQDESV (reference sequence). Trimming took 5 bases from V and 2 from J; bases not matched to a gene: 6. A word on this clone: The target antigen is unknown.

The V call is TRBV11-1, the J call TRBJ2-7; 10 bases are shared with TRBD2. The receptor's source is a human donor who received an intestinal transplant. Here the sequenced sample was unstimulated CD4+ T cells sorted from spleen or lymph node cells, taken before intestinal transplant. This CDR3 is CASSIGTSVTYEQYF. CDR3 in DNA: TGTGCCAGCAGCATTGGGACTAGCGTTACCTACGAGCAGTACTTC.